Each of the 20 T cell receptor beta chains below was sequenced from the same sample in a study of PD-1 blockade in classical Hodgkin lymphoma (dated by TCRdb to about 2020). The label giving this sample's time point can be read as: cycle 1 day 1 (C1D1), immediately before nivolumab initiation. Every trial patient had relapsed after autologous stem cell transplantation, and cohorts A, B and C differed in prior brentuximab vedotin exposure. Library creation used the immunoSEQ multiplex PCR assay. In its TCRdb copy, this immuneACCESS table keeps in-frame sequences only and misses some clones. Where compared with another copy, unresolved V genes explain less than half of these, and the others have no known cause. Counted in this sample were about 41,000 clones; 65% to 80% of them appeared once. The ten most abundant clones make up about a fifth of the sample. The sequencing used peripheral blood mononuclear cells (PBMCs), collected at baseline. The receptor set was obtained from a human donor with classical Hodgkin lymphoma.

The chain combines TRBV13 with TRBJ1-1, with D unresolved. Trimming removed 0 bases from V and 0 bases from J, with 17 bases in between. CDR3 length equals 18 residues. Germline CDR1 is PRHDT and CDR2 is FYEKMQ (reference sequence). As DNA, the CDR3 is TGTGCCAGCAGCTTAGGCCTCGAGGGTCTCGGCATGAACACTGAAGCTTTCTTT. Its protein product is CASSLGLEGLGMNTEAFF.

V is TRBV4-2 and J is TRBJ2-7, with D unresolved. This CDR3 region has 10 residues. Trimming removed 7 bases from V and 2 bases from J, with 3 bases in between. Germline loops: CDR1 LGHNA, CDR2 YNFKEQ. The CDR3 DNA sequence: TGTGCCAGCATCCCCTACGAGCAGTACTTC. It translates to CASIPYEQYF.

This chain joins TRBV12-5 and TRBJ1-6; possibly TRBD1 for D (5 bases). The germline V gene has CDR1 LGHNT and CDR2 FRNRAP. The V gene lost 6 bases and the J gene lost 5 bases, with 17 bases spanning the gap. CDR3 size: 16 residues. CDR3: CASGPGFETDNSPLHF. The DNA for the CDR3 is TGTGCTAGTGGCCCGGGGTTTGAGACAGATAATTCACCCCTCCACTTT.

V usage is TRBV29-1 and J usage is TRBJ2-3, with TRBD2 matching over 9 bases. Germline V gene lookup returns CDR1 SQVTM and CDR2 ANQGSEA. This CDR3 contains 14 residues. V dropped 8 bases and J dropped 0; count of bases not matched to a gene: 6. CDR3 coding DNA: TGCAGCTCTACTAGCGGGTCTAGCACAGATACGCAGTATTTT. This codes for CSSTSGSSTDTQYF.

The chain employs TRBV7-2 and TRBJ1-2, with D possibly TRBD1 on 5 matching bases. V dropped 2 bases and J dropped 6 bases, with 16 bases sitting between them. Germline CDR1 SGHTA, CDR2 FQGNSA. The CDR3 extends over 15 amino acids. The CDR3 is CASSLKGSGGHGYTF. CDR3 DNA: TGTGCCAGCAGCTTAAAAGGGTCGGGGGGACATGGCTACACCTTC.

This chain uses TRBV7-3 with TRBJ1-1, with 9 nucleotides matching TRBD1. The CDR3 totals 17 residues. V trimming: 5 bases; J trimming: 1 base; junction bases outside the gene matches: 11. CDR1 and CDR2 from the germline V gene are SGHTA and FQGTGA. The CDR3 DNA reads TGTGCCAGCAGCCTCACAGGGGGCGGACGGTGGAACACTGAAGCTTTCTTT. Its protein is CASSLTGGGRWNTEAFF.

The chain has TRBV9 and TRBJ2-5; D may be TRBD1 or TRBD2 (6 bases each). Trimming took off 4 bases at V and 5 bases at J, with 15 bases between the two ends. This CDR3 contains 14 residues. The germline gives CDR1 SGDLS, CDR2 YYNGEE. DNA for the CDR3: TGTGCCAGCAGCCTCAAGGGGGGTCAGGAGACCCAGTACTTC. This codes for CASSLKGGQETQYF.

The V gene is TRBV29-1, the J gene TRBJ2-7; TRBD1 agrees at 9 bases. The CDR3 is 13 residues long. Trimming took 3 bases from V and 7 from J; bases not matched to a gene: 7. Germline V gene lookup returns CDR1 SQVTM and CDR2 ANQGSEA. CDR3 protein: CSVDKQGAREQYF. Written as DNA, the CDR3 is TGCAGCGTTGACAAACAGGGGGCGAGAGAGCAGTACTTC.

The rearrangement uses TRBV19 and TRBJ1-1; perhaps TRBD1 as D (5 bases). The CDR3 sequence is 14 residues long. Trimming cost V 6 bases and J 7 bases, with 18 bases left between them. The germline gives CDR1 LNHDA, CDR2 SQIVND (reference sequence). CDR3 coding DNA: TGTGCCAGTAGCCCTAAGGGGTCTAAGCTTGAAGCTTTCTTT. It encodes CASSPKGSKLEAFF.

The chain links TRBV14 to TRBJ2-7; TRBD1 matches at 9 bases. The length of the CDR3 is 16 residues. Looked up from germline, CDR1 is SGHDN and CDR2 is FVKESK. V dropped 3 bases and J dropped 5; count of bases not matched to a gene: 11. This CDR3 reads CASSHRSGQGMNEQYF. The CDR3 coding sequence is TGTGCCAGCAGCCATCGGTCCGGACAGGGGATGAACGAGCAGTACTTC.

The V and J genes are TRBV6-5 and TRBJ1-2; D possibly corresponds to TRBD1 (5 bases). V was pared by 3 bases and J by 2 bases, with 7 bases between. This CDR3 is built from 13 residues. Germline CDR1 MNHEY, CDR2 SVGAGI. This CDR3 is CASSYAGNYGYTF. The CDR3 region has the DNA TGTGCCAGCAGTTATGCAGGGAACTATGGCTACACCTTC.

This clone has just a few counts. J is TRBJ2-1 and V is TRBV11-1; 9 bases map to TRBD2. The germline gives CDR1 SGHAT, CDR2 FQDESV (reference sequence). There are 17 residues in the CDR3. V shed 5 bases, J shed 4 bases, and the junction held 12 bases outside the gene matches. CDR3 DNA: TGTGCCAGCAGCACCCAACTTAGCGGGAGCATATACAATGAGCAGTTCTTC. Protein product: CASSTQLSGSIYNEQFF.

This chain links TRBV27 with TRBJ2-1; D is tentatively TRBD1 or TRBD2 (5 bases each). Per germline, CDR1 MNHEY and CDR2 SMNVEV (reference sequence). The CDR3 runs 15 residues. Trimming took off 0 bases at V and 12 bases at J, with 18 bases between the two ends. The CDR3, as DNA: TGTGCCAGCAGTTTATCGATAGAGATGGGGGTGAGGCAGTTCTTC. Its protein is CASSLSIEMGVRQFF.

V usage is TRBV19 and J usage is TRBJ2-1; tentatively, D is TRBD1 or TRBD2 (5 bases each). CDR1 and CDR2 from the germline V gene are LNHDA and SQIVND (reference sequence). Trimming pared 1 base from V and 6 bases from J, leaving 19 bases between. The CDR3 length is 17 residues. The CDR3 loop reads CASSIGSGPLRVNEQFF. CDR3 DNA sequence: TGTGCCAGTAGTATAGGCTCGGGACCTTTAAGGGTCAATGAGCAGTTCTTC.

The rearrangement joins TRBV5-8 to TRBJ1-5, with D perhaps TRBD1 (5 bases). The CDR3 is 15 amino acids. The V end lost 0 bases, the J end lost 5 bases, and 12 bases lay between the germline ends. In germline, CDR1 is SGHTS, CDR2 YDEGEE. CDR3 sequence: CASSLAQGFHQPQHF. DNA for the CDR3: TGTGCCAGCAGCTTGGCCCAGGGCTTTCATCAGCCCCAGCATTTT.

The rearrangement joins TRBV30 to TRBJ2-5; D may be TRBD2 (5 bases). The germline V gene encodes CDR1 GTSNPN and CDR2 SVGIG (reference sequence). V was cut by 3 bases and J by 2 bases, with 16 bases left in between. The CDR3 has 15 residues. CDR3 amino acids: CAWSLGLLPQETQYF. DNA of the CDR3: TGTGCCTGGAGCCTCGGACTCCTCCCACAAGAGACCCAGTACTTC. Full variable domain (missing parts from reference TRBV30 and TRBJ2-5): SQTIHQWPATLVQPVGSPLSLECTVEGTSNPNLYWYRQAAGRGLQLLFYSVGIGQISSEVPQNLSASRPQDRQFILSSKKLLLSDSGFYLCAWSLGLLPQETQYFGPGTRLLVL.

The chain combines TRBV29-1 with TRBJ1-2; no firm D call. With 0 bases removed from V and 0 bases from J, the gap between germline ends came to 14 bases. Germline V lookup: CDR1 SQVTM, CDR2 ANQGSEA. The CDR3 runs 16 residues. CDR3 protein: CSVEDRPESSNYGYTF. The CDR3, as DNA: TGCAGCGTTGAAGATCGGCCAGAATCTTCTAACTATGGCTACACCTTC.

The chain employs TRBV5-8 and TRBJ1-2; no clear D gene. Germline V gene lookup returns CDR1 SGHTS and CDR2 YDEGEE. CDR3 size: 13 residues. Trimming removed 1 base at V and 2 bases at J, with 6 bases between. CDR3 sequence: CASSLPANYGYTF. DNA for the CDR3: TGTGCCAGCAGCTTGCCAGCAAACTATGGCTACACCTTC.

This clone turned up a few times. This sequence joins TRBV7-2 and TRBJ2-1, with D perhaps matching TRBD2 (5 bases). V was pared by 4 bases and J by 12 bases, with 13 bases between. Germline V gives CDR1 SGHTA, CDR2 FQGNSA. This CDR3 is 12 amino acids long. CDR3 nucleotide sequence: TGTGCCAGCAGCTCACTCGGACGGGGGCAGTTCTTC. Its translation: CASSSLGRGQFF.

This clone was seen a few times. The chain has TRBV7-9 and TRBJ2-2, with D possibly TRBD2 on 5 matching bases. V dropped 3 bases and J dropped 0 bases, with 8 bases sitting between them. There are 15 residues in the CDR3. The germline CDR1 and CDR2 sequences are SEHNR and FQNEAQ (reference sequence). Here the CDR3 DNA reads TGTGCCAGCAGCTTGGTGGGAGCGAACACCGGGGAGCTGTTTTTT. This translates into CASSLVGANTGELFF.